The clone carrying this T cell receptor (beta chain) was detected ten times or more. This entry is derived from a study of glioma-infiltrating T cells after dendritic cell vaccination. Noted time point: after dendritic cell vaccination, including at tumor progression/relapse. Only in-frame clones appear in the TCRdb table, and some are missing; sequencing was by immunoSEQ multiplex PCR. The table shows approximately 90,000 clones, with approximately 75% occurring only once. There are 15 residues in the CDR3. Per germline, CDR1 SGDLS and CDR2 YYNGEE. Trimming at V came to 3 bases and at J to 3 bases, leaving 7 bases not matched to a gene.

The V and J genes are TRBV9 and TRBJ2-3; 7 nucleotides line up with TRBD2. This clonotype originated in a human donor with glioblastoma. This material consisted of blood, taken after dendritic cell vaccination. The CDR3 region is CASSARGTGTDTQYF. CDR3 nucleotides: TGTGCCAGCAGCGCGCGGGGGACGGGGACAGATACGCAGTATTTT.